Listed below are T cell receptor beta chains from one sample, sequenced in a study of blood T cell repertoires in COVID-19. Clones were read by immunoSEQ multiplex PCR, and TCRdb kept only the in-frame ones, dropping some. The table lists some 700,000 clones, around 89% of them singletons. What was sequenced was peripheral blood. Receptor source: a woman between 18 and 29 years old with acute or convalescent COVID-19. Both conserved end residues are part of each CDR3. Fields, in order: J gene, CDR3 length, D gene, V gene, clone size, CDR3 protein, CDR3 DNA. The D gene is left open where the match is weak. The size of a clone is reported for some rows only, either as once, few or many, or as a class for expanded clones.

>TRBJ1-6|12|TRBD1|TRBV7-9|-
CASSLGQGNLHF
TGTGCCAGCAGCTTGGGACAGGGTAACCTCCACTTT
>TRBJ2-2|18|TRBD2|TRBV4-3|-
CASSQDVWASGGLGELFF
TGCGCCAGCAGCCAAGATGTGTGGGCTAGCGGGGGGCTTGGGGAGCTGTTTTTT
>TRBJ2-5|14|-|TRBV5-1|-
CASSLAPAVETQYF
TGCGCCAGCAGCTTGGCACCGGCGGTCGAGACCCAGTACTTC
>TRBJ2-1|17|-|TRBV7-3|-
CASSLSPRGSSYNEQFF
TGTGCCAGCAGCTTAAGCCCCCGGGGGAGCTCCTACAATGAGCAGTTCTTC
>TRBJ2-7|14|TRBD1|TRBV7-2|-
CASSTGTGLRGQYF
TGTGCCAGCAGCACCGGGACAGGCCTACGTGGGCAGTACTTC
>TRBJ1-1|13|-|TRBV18|-
CASSPTGYTEAFF
TGTGCCAGCTCACCTACAGGGTACACTGAAGCTTTCTTT
>TRBJ2-5|13|-|TRBV11-2|-
CASSLSNQETQYF
TGTGCCAGCAGCTTATCCAACCAAGAGACCCAGTACTTC
>TRBJ2-1|15|TRBD2|TRBV6-6|-
CASRLGAGGYNEQFF
TGTGCCAGCAGACTTGGCGCGGGGGGTTACAATGAGCAGTTCTTC
>TRBJ2-7|13|-|TRBV11-2|-
CASSLDRLGEQYF
TGTGCCAGCAGTCTCGACAGGTTGGGCGAGCAGTACTTC
>TRBJ1-1|17|TRBD1|TRBV14|-
CASSQAAGGRGNTEAFF
TGTGCCAGCAGCCAAGCCGCAGGGGGGCGTGGGAACACTGAAGCTTTCTTT
>TRBJ1-2|14|-|TRBV29-1|-
CSVSGTSAYYGYTF
TGCAGCGTTTCCGGGACATCAGCGTACTATGGCTACACCTTC
>TRBJ1-1|14|-|TRBV5-6|-
CASSLVGRVTEAFF
TGTGCCAGCAGCTTGGTCGGCAGGGTTACTGAAGCTTTCTTT
>TRBJ1-2|11|-|TRBV29-1|once
CSVSGVYGYTF
TGCAGCGTTTCAGGGGTATATGGCTACACCTTC
>TRBJ1-5|16|TRBD1|TRBV19|-
CASSIRTGVNNQPQHF
TGTGCCAGTAGTATAAGGACAGGGGTGAACAATCAGCCCCAGCATTTT
>TRBJ2-1|14|-|TRBV12-5|few
CASGWGVSYNEQFF
TGTGCTAGTGGCTGGGGGGTATCCTACAATGAGCAGTTCTTC
>TRBJ1-2|16|TRBD1|TRBV7-2|-
CASSLGRQGALYGYTF
TGTGCCAGCAGCTTGGGACGACAGGGGGCTCTCTATGGCTACACCTTC
>TRBJ1-5|13|-|TRBV28|-
CASGLNSNQPQHF
TGTGCCAGCGGACTAAATAGCAATCAGCCCCAGCATTTT
>TRBJ1-2|14|-|TRBV5-6|-
CASSVDRANYGYTF
TGTGCCAGCAGCGTTGACAGAGCTAACTATGGCTACACCTTC
>TRBJ1-4|19|TRBD1|TRBV4-3|once
CASSPGVGQAPWTNEKLFF
TGCGCCAGCAGCCCCGGGGTGGGACAGGCCCCCTGGACTAATGAAAAACTGTTTTTT
>TRBJ1-1|14|-|TRBV7-2|-
CASSPGHGNTEAFF
TGTGCCAGCAGCCCGGGACACGGCAACACTGAAGCTTTCTTT
>TRBJ1-2|16|-|TRBV19|-
CASSTTWSGANYGYTF
TGTGCCAGTAGTACGACATGGTCGGGGGCTAACTATGGCTACACCTTC
>TRBJ1-4|15|TRBD1|TRBV19|-
CASSIWDSNNEKLFF
TGTGCCAGTAGTATCTGGGACAGCAATAATGAAAAACTGTTTTTT
>TRBJ2-1|17|-|TRBV19|few
CASSIRGGSQTYNEQFF
TGTGCCAGTAGTATAAGGGGGGGGTCTCAAACTTACAATGAGCAGTTCTTC